This T cell receptor beta chain derives from a study of blood T cell repertoires in COVID-19. Method: immunoSEQ multiplex PCR; TCRdb's copy keeps in-frame clones and lacks some. Of fewer than 150,000 clones listed, roughly 80% are singletons. This CDR3 comprises 17 residues. Deletions cut 6 bases from V and 0 bases from J, with 20 bases between. The V gene's germline CDR1 is LNHDA and CDR2 SQIVND (reference sequence). Sequencing used peripheral blood. This chain joins TRBV19 and TRBJ1-2, with D maybe TRBD1 (6 bases). The receptor was isolated from a woman in her 50s with acute or convalescent COVID-19. The CDR3: CASRNHIDRTSNYGYTF. The CDR3 DNA is TGTGCCAGTAGGAATCATATCGACAGGACTTCTAACTATGGCTACACCTTC. The complete variable domain, with remaining parts taken from reference TRBV19 and TRBJ1-2, reads DGGITQSPKYLFRKEGQNVTLSCEQNLNHDAMYWYRQDPGQGLRLIYYSQIVNDFQKGDIAEGYSVSREKKESFPLTVTSAQKNPTAFYLCASRNHIDRTSNYGYTFGSGTRLTVV.